The 3 T cell receptor beta chains given below trace back to one sample, sequenced in a study of CD8+ T cells in alopecia areata (dated by TCRdb to the late 2010s). The library was produced with the immunoSEQ multiplex PCR assay. For TCR sequencing, RNA was extracted from every sample and reverse transcribed into cDNA to serve as template. TCRdb holds this immuneACCESS table with in-frame rearrangements only. Some clones are missing; in checked studies, unresolved V genes explain under half, and the rest has no known cause. This sample gives approximately 210,000 clones in total; over 55% of them show up just once. The ten most abundant clones make up just over 1% of the sample. What the time point label conveys for this sample: around 22 weeks on oral tofacitinib. Sample treatment or condition, as interpreted from the label and publication: oral pan-JAK inhibitor, 5-10 mg twice daily. Sequencing used CD4+ T cells sorted from blood, obtained at week 24, from a patient treated with tofacitinib. Every receptor here comes from a human donor with alopecia areata.

V usage is TRBV25-1 and J usage is TRBJ2-7, with TRBD1 matching over 12 bases. With 6 bases clipped from V and 7 bases from J, the junction kept 10 bases outside the gene matches. Germline V gene sequence: CDR1 MGHDK, CDR2 SYGVNS. The CDR3 totals 15 residues. The CDR3 spells CASSTYGTGGKEQYF. CDR3 coding DNA: TGTGCCAGCAGCACCTACGGGACAGGGGGCAAGGAGCAGTACTTC.

The genes are TRBV9 and TRBJ1-1, with D possibly being TRBD1 (5 bases). The CDR3 contains 15 residues. Germline values: CDR1 SGDLS, CDR2 YYNGEE. Trimming removed 4 bases from V and 5 bases from J, with 18 bases in between. The CDR3 coding sequence is TGTGCCAGCAGCCCGCGGGACCGCGCGAGAACTGAAGCTTTCTTT. It specifies CASSPRDRARTEAFF.

The V call is TRBV12-5, the J call TRBJ1-5; no clear D. The CDR3 has 12 residues. V lost 5 bases and J lost 1, with 3 bases in between. Germline CDR1 reads LGHNT; CDR2 reads FRNRAP. The DNA of the CDR3 is TGTGCTAGTGGTCCGAGCAATCAGCCCCAGCATTTT. It specifies CASGPSNQPQHF.